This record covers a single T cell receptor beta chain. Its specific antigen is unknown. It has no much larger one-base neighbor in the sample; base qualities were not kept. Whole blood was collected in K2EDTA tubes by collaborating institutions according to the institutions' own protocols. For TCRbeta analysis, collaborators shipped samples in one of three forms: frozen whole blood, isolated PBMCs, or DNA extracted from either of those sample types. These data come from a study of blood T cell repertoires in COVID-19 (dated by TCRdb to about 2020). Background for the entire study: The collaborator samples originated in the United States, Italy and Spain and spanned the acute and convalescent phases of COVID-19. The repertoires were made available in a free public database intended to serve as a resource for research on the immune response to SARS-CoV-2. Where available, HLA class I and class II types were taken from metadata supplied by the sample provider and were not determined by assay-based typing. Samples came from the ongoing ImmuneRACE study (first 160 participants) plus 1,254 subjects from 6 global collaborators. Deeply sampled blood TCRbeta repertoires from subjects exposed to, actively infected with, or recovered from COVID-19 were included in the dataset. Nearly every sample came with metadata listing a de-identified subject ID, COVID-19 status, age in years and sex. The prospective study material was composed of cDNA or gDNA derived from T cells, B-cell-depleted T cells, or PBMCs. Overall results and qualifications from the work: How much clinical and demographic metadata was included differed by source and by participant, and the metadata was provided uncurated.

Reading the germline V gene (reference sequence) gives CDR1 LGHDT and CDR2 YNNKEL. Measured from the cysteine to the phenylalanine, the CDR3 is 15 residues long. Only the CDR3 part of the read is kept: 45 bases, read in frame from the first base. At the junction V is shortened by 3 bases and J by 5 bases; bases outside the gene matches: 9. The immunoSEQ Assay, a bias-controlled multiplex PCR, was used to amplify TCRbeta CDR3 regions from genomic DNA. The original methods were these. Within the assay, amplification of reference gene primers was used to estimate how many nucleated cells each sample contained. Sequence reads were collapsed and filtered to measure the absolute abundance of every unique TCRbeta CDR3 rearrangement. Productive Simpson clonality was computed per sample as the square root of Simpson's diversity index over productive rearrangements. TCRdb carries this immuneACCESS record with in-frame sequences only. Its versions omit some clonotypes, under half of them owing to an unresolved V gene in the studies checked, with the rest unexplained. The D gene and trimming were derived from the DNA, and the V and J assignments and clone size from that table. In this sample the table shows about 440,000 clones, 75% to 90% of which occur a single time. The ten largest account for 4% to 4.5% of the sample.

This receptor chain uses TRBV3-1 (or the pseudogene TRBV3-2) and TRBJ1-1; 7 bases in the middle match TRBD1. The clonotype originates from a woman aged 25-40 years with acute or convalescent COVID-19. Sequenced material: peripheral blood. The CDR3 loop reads CASSQRATGMTEAFF. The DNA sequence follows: TGTGCCAGCAGCCAGAGGGCGACAGGGATGACTGAAGCTTTCTTT.